This T cell receptor (beta chain) emerged from a study of T-cell memory formation after mild COVID-19. The wider study: Clustering of TCRs was largely donor specific.

This clonotype was counted a few times. TCRdb fed the 5' RACE reads into MiXCR, producing one record per CDR3 protein. The sample holds 400,000 to 550,000 distinct CDR3 sequences, roughly 23% seen once. V gave up 1 base and J gave up 6 bases, with 16 bases separating them. Looked up from germline, CDR1 is KGHDR and CDR2 is SFDVKD. The CDR3 totals 16 residues. Specimen: PBMCs or a T cell subset sorted from them (not recorded which). The chain employs TRBV24-1 and TRBJ2-3; no reliable D call. This TCR was sampled from an adult woman who had mild COVID-19 (a few samples of this study predate the infection). Cell type and time point are not known. The CDR3 nucleotides are TGTGCCACCAGTGATTTCGCAGCCTTAGGGTTGGATACGCAGTATTTT. As protein: CATSDFAALGLDTQYF.